This TCR beta chain derives from a study of T cell changes during pregnancy in multiple sclerosis. TCRdb's copy holds only in-frame clones and misses some; the assay was immunoSEQ multiplex PCR. In the table there are about 42,000 clones, under 90% of which are singletons. Germline CDR1 is SGHTA and CDR2 is FQGNSA. Trimming pared 5 bases from V and 2 bases from J, leaving 9 bases between. The CDR3 loop spans 13 amino acids. J is TRBJ2-5 and V is TRBV7-2; D call uncertain. Material: CD4+ T cells from peripheral blood mononuclear cells, obtained before pregnancy. This TCR derives from a female donor with multiple sclerosis, enrolled in a pregnancy study. In DNA form, the CDR3 reads TGTGCCAGCAGCCCGTTCCTACAAGAGACCCAGTACTTC. Residues: CASSPFLQETQYF.